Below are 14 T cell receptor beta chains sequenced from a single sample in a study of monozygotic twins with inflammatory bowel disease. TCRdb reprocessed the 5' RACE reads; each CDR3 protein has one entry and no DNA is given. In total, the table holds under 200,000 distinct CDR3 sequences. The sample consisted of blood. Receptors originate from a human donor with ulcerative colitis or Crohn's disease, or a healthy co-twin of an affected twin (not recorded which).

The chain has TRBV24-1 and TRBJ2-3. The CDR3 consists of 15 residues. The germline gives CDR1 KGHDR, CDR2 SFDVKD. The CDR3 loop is CATSAGRLITDTQYF.

CDR3 sequence: CASSIGQLGYTF. The chain recombines TRBV7-9 with TRBJ1-2; the D gene TCRdb calls, TRBD1, cannot be checked with no DNA. Germline CDR1 reads SEHNR; CDR2 reads FQNEAQ (reference sequence). CDR3 length: 12 amino acids.

The CDR3 sequence: CASSDFGGSGRGNEQFF. The V gene is TRBV13, the J gene TRBJ2-1; lacking DNA, the TRBD2 call made by TCRdb goes unchecked. Germline CDR1 reads PRHDT; CDR2 reads FYEKMQ (reference sequence). This CDR3 region has 17 residues.

The chain's CDR3 is CASSLLGQGNTGELFF. The genes are TRBV5-1 and TRBJ2-2; TCRdb calls TRBD1, which cannot be checked without DNA. The CDR3 sequence is 16 residues long. Germline values: CDR1 SGHRS, CDR2 YFSETQ.

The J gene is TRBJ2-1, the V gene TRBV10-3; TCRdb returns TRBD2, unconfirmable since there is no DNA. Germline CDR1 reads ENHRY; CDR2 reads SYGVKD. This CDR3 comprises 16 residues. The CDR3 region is CAISETGLAAYNEQFF.

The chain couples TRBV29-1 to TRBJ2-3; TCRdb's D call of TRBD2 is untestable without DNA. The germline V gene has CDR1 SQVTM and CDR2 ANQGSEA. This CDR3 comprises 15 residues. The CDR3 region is CSVALAGGYTDTQYF.

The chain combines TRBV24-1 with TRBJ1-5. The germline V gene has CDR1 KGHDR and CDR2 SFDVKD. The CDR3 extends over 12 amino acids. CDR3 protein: CATSGGNQPQHF.

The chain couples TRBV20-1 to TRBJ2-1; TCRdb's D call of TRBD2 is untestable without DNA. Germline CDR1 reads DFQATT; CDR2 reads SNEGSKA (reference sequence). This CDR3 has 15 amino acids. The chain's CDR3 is CSAPRLAGTNNEQFF.

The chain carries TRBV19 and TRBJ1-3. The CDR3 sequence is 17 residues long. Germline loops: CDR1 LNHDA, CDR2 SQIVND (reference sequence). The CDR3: CASGPLVGFHSGNTIYF.

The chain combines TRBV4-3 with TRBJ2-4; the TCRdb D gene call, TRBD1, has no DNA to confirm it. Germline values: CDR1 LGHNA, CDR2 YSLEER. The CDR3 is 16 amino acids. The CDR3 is CASSLDRAGAKNIQYF.

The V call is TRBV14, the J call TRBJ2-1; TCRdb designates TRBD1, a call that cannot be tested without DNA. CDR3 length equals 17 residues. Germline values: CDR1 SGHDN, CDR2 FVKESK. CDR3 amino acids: CASSHRRTGASGNEQFF.

CDR3 region: CASSLDGGLWGYTF. The chain employs TRBV5-1 and TRBJ1-2. Per germline, CDR1 SGHRS and CDR2 YFSETQ. The CDR3 covers 14 residues.

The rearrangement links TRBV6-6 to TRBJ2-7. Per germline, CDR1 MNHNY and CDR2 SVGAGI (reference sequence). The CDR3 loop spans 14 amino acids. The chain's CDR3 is CASSLDVARFEQYF.

CDR3 amino acids: CSARDVWGQRPYEQYF. The chain links TRBV20-1 to TRBJ2-7. Germline loops: CDR1 DFQATT, CDR2 SNEGSKA (reference sequence). The CDR3 runs to 16 residues.